This T cell receptor beta chain was observed in a study of graft-versus-host responses after intestinal transplantation. Study in general: Multivisceral, liver-intestinal, or isolated intestinal transplants were received by the recipients. All recipients got anti-thymocyte globulin induction, then tacrolimus and steroids for roughly 3 years. Study-level results: Graft-donor T cell macrochimerism coincided with high graft-versus-host to host-versus-graft clonal ratios in allografts. Researchers found GvH clones in recipient marrow, and some showed up first in ileum or blood.

The protocol was immunoSEQ multiplex PCR, while the TCRdb copy is restricted to in-frame clones and leaves out a portion. The sample has 100,000 or so clones; approximately 94% are singletons. Germline assignment: CDR1 MNHEY and CDR2 SMNVEV (reference sequence). The CDR3 extends over 13 amino acids. V was trimmed by 3 bases and J by 1 base, leaving 6 bases between them. Regarding this clone: Its antigen is currently unknown. The same CDR3 can be traced to other DNA sequences in this sample.

This receptor was taken from a human donor who received an intestinal transplant. The material was unstimulated CD8+ T cells sorted from spleen or lymph node cells, obtained before intestinal transplant. The chain links TRBV27 to TRBJ2-5; weak D call: TRBD1 (6 bases). The CDR3 sequence is CASSFRGQETQYF. CDR3 bases: TGTGCCAGCAGTTTCAGGGGCCAAGAGACCCAGTACTTC.